This T cell receptor beta chain was captured in a study of blood T cell repertoires in COVID-19 (TCRdb year 2020). For the wider study: Collaborator samples came from the United States, Italy and Spain and covered acute and convalescent phases of COVID-19. The samples were drawn from two sources: the first 160 participants of the ongoing ImmuneRACE study, and 950 to 1,500 subjects contributed by 6 global collaborators. The prospective study material was composed of cDNA or gDNA derived from T cells, B-cell-depleted T cells, or PBMCs. Where available, HLA class I and class II types were taken from metadata supplied by the sample provider and were not determined by assay-based typing. The repertoires were made available in a free public database intended to serve as a resource for research on the immune response to SARS-CoV-2. Nearly every sample came with metadata listing a de-identified subject ID, COVID-19 status, age in years and sex. The dataset comprised deeply sampled blood TCRbeta repertoires from subjects exposed to, actively infected with, or recovered from COVID-19. What the research found in general, with its limitations: The quantity of clinical and demographic metadata differed by source and by participant and was supplied without curation.

Comment on this clone: Its binding antigen is unknown. Base qualities are missing; no much larger clone stands one base away.

CDR3 length: 13 amino acids, cysteine to phenylalanine. Only the CDR3 DNA stays, 39 bases, in frame from base 1. Reading the germline V gene (reference sequence) gives CDR1 GTSNPN and CDR2 SVGIG. V is pared back by 0 bases and J by 2 bases, with 7 bases lying between the germline termini. TCRbeta CDR3 regions were amplified from genomic DNA using the immunoSEQ Assay, a bias-controlled multiplex PCR. The source study handled its data this way. The number of nucleated cells in each sample was estimated from the amplification of reference gene primers within the assay. To quantify the absolute abundance of each unique TCRbeta CDR3 rearrangement, sequence reads were collapsed and filtered. For each sample, productive Simpson clonality was calculated by taking the square root of Simpson's diversity index across productive rearrangements. Drawn from immuneACCESS, this table holds only the in-frame rearrangements with V and J called that TCRdb kept. Clones are partly lost; checked studies trace under half to an unresolved V gene and leave the rest unexplained. That table gives V, J and clone size, and the DNA gave D and trimming. The sample profile shows about 210,000 clones; about 88% of them were found once. Over 2.5% of the sample belongs to the ten largest clones.

Each collaborating institution followed its own protocols to collect whole blood in K2EDTA tubes. For TCRbeta analysis, collaborators shipped samples as frozen whole blood, isolated PBMCs, or DNA extracted from either of those sample types. This receptor chain uses TRBV30 and TRBJ1-2; TRBD1 might be the D gene, on 5 matching bases. This TCR was sampled from a man in his 60s with acute or convalescent COVID-19. Sequenced input: peripheral blood. The CDR3: CAWSVAGNYGYTF. Read as DNA, the sequence is TGTGCCTGGAGTGTGGCAGGGAACTATGGCTACACCTTC.